Listed below are T cell receptor beta chains from one sample, sequenced in a study of TIL therapy for anti-PD-1-resistant metastatic lung cancer. Measured with immunoSEQ multiplex PCR; TCRdb has only the in-frame clones, and not every one. Of 20,000 to 25,000 clones listed, about two thirds are singletons. The specimen comprised blood, sampled at baseline. These receptors were collected from a person aged 25-85 years with non-small cell lung cancer. CDR3s include the opening cysteine and the closing phenylalanine or tryptophan. D genes are given only for firm matches. Size is omitted from some rows. Given values are once, few, many or a class for expanded clones.

DNA: TGTGCCAGCAGCGTACAGGGATTCACCGGGGAGCTGTTTTTT
CDR3: CASSVQGFTGELFF
D: .
V: TRBV9
size: .
J: TRBJ2-2

DNA: TGTGCCATCAGTGCGGACAGGCCCTATGGCTACACCTTC
CDR3: CAISADRPYGYTF
D: TRBD1
V: TRBV10-3
size: .
J: TRBJ1-2

DNA: TGTGCCAGCTCCCGGACCAGGGCCTCTGGAAACACCATATATTTT
CDR3: CASSRTRASGNTIYF
D: .
V: TRBV6-5
size: .
J: TRBJ1-3

DNA: TGTGCCAGCAAGAGTGGGCTAGCGGATTACGAGCAGTACTTC
CDR3: CASKSGLADYEQYF
D: TRBD2
V: TRBV2
size: .
J: TRBJ2-7

DNA: TGTGCCAGCAGCGCAATGCCCAACACTGAAGCTTTCTTT
CDR3: CASSAMPNTEAFF
D: .
V: TRBV9
size: once
J: TRBJ1-1

DNA: TGTGCCAGCAGGCCCCCGGGGGTTGGCACAGATACGCAGTATTTT
CDR3: CASRPPGVGTDTQYF
D: .
V: TRBV7-2
size: .
J: TRBJ2-3

DNA: TGCGCCAGCAGCTTGGAGTGGACAGGTGGGACCCAGTACTTC
CDR3: CASSLEWTGGTQYF
D: TRBD1
V: TRBV5-1
size: .
J: TRBJ2-5

DNA: TGCAGTGCTAGTTCGGGGGGGCTGAATGAGCAGTTCTTC
CDR3: CSASSGGLNEQFF
D: TRBD2
V: TRBV20-1
size: .
J: TRBJ2-1

DNA: TGTGCCAGCAGCCCCTTTACGGGAGCGACCCAGTACTTC
CDR3: CASSPFTGATQYF
D: .
V: TRBV7-8
size: .
J: TRBJ2-5

DNA: TGTGCCAGCAGCTTGGACAGCTATGGCTACACCTTC
CDR3: CASSLDSYGYTF
D: .
V: TRBV7-9
size: .
J: TRBJ1-2

DNA: TGTGCCAGCAGCTCCCAATGGACCCTAAGCTCCTACAATGAGCAGTTCTTC
CDR3: CASSSQWTLSSYNEQFF
D: .
V: TRBV6-2/TRBV6-3
size: .
J: TRBJ2-1

DNA: TGCGCCAGCAGCCCGGGACTAGCGGGACTGAAACCCGGGGAGCTGTTTTTT
CDR3: CASSPGLAGLKPGELFF
D: TRBD2
V: TRBV4-1
size: once
J: TRBJ2-2

DNA: TGTGCCAGCAGTGAAGCGCGTGTACGACGGTGGGGACAGGGGGCTACAGATACGCAGTATTTT
CDR3: CASSEARVRRWGQGATDTQYF
D: TRBD1
V: TRBV6-1
size: .
J: TRBJ2-3

DNA: TGTGCCAGCACCCTCCTTAGCTCCGGGACAGGGAATGGCTACACCTTC
CDR3: CASTLLSSGTGNGYTF
D: TRBD1
V: TRBV7-6
size: .
J: TRBJ1-2

DNA: TGTGCCAGCAGTCCGGACTCGCCGAAGCACACTGAGCAGTTCTTC
CDR3: CASSPDSPKHTEQFF
D: .
V: TRBV2
size: .
J: TRBJ2-1

DNA: TGTGCCAGTAGTATGATGGGGGACAACTATGGCTACACCTTC
CDR3: CASSMMGDNYGYTF
D: .
V: TRBV19
size: .
J: TRBJ1-2

DNA: TGTGCCAGTAGTATAGTTGGGAATTCACCCCTCCACTTT
CDR3: CASSIVGNSPLHF
D: .
V: TRBV19
size: few
J: TRBJ1-6

DNA: TGTGCCTGCCCTGGACTAGTCGACGAGCAGTACTTC
CDR3: CACPGLVDEQYF
D: TRBD2
V: TRBV30
size: medium-sized
J: TRBJ2-7

DNA: TGTGCCAGCAGTGAAGAGGGGACTAGCATCACCGGGGAGCTGTTTTTT
CDR3: CASSEEGTSITGELFF
D: TRBD2
V: TRBV6-1
size: .
J: TRBJ2-2

DNA: TGTGCCATCAGTGAGTCTCTGTTTGTATGGGGACAGGAAGAGGTACAGGCTAATGAAAAACTGTTTTTT
CDR3: CAISESLFVWGQEEVQANEKLFF
D: TRBD1
V: TRBV10-3
size: .
J: TRBJ1-4

DNA: TGTGCCAGCAATTTGGACAGGTTAACCTACAATGAGCAGTTCTTC
CDR3: CASNLDRLTYNEQFF
D: TRBD1
V: TRBV2
size: .
J: TRBJ2-1

DNA: TGTGCCAGCAGCTTAGGCCAGGGAGGGTACAATGAGCAGTTCTTC
CDR3: CASSLGQGGYNEQFF
D: TRBD2
V: TRBV13
size: .
J: TRBJ2-1

DNA: TGTGCCAGCAGCCCGGGAACGCGGAATGGCTACACCTTC
CDR3: CASSPGTRNGYTF
D: .
V: TRBV9
size: once
J: TRBJ1-2

DNA: TGTGCCAGCAGCCAAGACCCTCCCGGGACAGCAGGCCACAATGAGCAGTTCTTC
CDR3: CASSQDPPGTAGHNEQFF
D: TRBD1
V: TRBV4-2
size: .
J: TRBJ2-1

DNA: TGTGCCAGCAGCCCGTCGGCGGGGGGTTACAGTGAGCAGTTCTTC
CDR3: CASSPSAGGYSEQFF
D: TRBD2
V: TRBV7-2
size: .
J: TRBJ2-1

DNA: TGTGCCAGCAGTGAAGGAGGAGATACGCAGTATTTT
CDR3: CASSEGGDTQYF
D: .
V: TRBV2
size: .
J: TRBJ2-3

DNA: TGTGCCAGCAGCCCAAGCGGGTGGCCCACAGATACGCAGTATTTT
CDR3: CASSPSGWPTDTQYF
D: .
V: TRBV9
size: .
J: TRBJ2-3

DNA: TGTGCCAGCAGGTGGACTCCTGGCTCCTACAATGAGCAGTTCTTC
CDR3: CASRWTPGSYNEQFF
D: .
V: TRBV6-5
size: .
J: TRBJ2-1

DNA: TGTGCCAGCAGCCGTGATGGGGGTAACTATGGCTACACCTTC
CDR3: CASSRDGGNYGYTF
D: .
V: TRBV3-1/TRBV3-2
size: .
J: TRBJ1-2

DNA: TGTGCCTGGAGTAAAGGGAATTACGAGCAGTACTTC
CDR3: CAWSKGNYEQYF
D: .
V: TRBV30
size: .
J: TRBJ2-7

DNA: TGTGCCAGCTCACCTCAACGGTTGGAAACCGGGGAGCTGTTTTTT
CDR3: CASSPQRLETGELFF
D: .
V: TRBV18
size: .
J: TRBJ2-2

DNA: TGTGCCATCAGTGAAAGCGGAGCTAACTATGGCTACACCTTC
CDR3: CAISESGANYGYTF
D: .
V: TRBV10-3
size: few
J: TRBJ1-2

DNA: TGTGCCAGCAGCCAGAGAAGGGACAGGGAATCCCCCTTCTTC
CDR3: CASSQRRDRESPFF
D: TRBD1
V: TRBV3-1/TRBV3-2
size: .
J: TRBJ1-2

DNA: TGTGCCAGCTCAGATAAACAGGGTCCCACTGAAGCTTTCTTT
CDR3: CASSDKQGPTEAFF
D: .
V: TRBV18
size: .
J: TRBJ1-1

DNA: TGTGCCAGCAGCCCCCAGGGGGATAAAGAGACCCAGTACTTC
CDR3: CASSPQGDKETQYF
D: TRBD1
V: TRBV11-1
size: once
J: TRBJ2-5

DNA: TGCGCCAGCAGCTTGATAGGTCAGTTCTATGGCTACACCTTC
CDR3: CASSLIGQFYGYTF
D: .
V: TRBV5-1
size: .
J: TRBJ1-2

DNA: TGTGCCAGCAGTTACCGGGGCGGAGATACGCAGTATTTT
CDR3: CASSYRGGDTQYF
D: .
V: TRBV6-6
size: .
J: TRBJ2-3

DNA: TGTGCCAGCAGTGACGGCTCCTTGAACGGGCAGTTCTTC
CDR3: CASSDGSLNGQFF
D: .
V: TRBV25-1
size: medium-sized
J: TRBJ2-1

DNA: TGTGCCAGCAGGACCGAGGGGGAGACCCAGTACTTC
CDR3: CASRTEGETQYF
D: .
V: TRBV6-5
size: .
J: TRBJ2-5

DNA: TGTGCCAGCAGCTTGAATAGCGCAGATACGCAGTATTTT
CDR3: CASSLNSADTQYF
D: .
V: TRBV5-4
size: once
J: TRBJ2-3

DNA: TGTGCCAGCAGCTTGAGGCAGGAGAGGAGTACTGAAGCTTTCTTT
CDR3: CASSLRQERSTEAFF
D: .
V: TRBV7-9
size: .
J: TRBJ1-1

DNA: TGTGCCAGCAGCCGACAGGCCCTCCAAGAGACCCAGTACTTC
CDR3: CASSRQALQETQYF
D: .
V: TRBV9
size: .
J: TRBJ2-5

DNA: TGTGCCAGCAGCCCCGGGACAGGGCCCGGGAGAGGGAATGAGCAGTTCTTC
CDR3: CASSPGTGPGRGNEQFF
D: TRBD1
V: TRBV28
size: .
J: TRBJ2-1

DNA: TGTGCCAGCTCCTCTCTGAGCGGGAGATTCACCTACGAGCAGTACTTC
CDR3: CASSSLSGRFTYEQYF
D: TRBD2
V: TRBV5-6
size: few
J: TRBJ2-7

DNA: TGTGCCAGCTCCCGCGGTTACAATGAGCAGTTCTTC
CDR3: CASSRGYNEQFF
D: .
V: TRBV18
size: .
J: TRBJ2-1

DNA: TGTGCCAGCAGCTTGATGCTCCAAGAGACCCAGTACTTC
CDR3: CASSLMLQETQYF
D: .
V: TRBV5-6
size: .
J: TRBJ2-5

DNA: TGTGCCAGCAGCCAGACCCACGAGCAGTACTTC
CDR3: CASSQTHEQYF
D: .
V: TRBV14
size: .
J: TRBJ2-7

DNA: TGTGCCAGCAGTGAGGCCTTAGGACAGGGACTTGAGCAGTTCTTC
CDR3: CASSEALGQGLEQFF
D: TRBD1
V: TRBV2
size: .
J: TRBJ2-1

DNA: TGCGCCAGCAGCTTGACTGGGGCTAGTTGGGACGAGCAGTACTTC
CDR3: CASSLTGASWDEQYF
D: .
V: TRBV5-1
size: .
J: TRBJ2-7

DNA: TGTGCCAGCAGAGGGAGGAGCGGCACTGAAGCTTTCTTT
CDR3: CASRGRSGTEAFF
D: .
V: TRBV2
size: .
J: TRBJ1-1

DNA: TGTGCCACCAGTGACTCCCGAGGGGGGGCCGCTGGCTACACCTTC
CDR3: CATSDSRGGAAGYTF
D: .
V: TRBV24-1
size: .
J: TRBJ1-2

DNA: TGTGCCACCAGTGATCTAGGAGAGACCCAGTACTTC
CDR3: CATSDLGETQYF
D: .
V: TRBV24-1
size: .
J: TRBJ2-5

DNA: TGTGCCACCACGGGGGACGGGGCTGAAGCTTTCTTT
CDR3: CATTGDGAEAFF
D: .
V: TRBV24-1
size: .
J: TRBJ1-1

DNA: TGTGCCAGCAGTTTAGGGTTCGCAGATACGCAGTATTTT
CDR3: CASSLGFADTQYF
D: .
V: TRBV12-3/TRBV12-4
size: .
J: TRBJ2-3

DNA: TGTGCCAGCAGTGATTTAGAGCCCGGGGAGCTGTTTTTT
CDR3: CASSDLEPGELFF
D: .
V: TRBV25-1
size: .
J: TRBJ2-2